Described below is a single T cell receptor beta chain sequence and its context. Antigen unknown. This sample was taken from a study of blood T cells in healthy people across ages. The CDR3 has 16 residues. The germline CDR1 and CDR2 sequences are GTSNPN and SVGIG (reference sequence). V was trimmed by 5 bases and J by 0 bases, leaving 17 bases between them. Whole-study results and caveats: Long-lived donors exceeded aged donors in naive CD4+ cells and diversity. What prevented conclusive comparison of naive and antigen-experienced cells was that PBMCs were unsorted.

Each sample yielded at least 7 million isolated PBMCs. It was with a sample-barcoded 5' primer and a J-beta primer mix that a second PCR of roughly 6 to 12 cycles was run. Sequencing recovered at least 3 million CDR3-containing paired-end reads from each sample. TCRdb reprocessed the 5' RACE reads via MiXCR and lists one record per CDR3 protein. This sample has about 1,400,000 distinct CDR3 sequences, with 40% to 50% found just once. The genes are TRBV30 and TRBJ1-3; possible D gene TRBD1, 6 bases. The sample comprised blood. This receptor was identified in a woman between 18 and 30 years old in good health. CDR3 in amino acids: CAWGPTGQISGNTIYF. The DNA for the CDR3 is TGTGCCTGGGGCCCTACTGGACAGATCTCTGGAAACACCATATATTTT. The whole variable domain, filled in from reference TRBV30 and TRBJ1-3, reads SQTIHQWPATLVQPVGSPLSLECTVEGTSNPNLYWYRQAAGRGLQLLFYSVGIGQISSEVPQNLSASRPQDRQFILSSKKLLLSDSGFYLCAWGPTGQISGNTIYFGEGSWLTVV.